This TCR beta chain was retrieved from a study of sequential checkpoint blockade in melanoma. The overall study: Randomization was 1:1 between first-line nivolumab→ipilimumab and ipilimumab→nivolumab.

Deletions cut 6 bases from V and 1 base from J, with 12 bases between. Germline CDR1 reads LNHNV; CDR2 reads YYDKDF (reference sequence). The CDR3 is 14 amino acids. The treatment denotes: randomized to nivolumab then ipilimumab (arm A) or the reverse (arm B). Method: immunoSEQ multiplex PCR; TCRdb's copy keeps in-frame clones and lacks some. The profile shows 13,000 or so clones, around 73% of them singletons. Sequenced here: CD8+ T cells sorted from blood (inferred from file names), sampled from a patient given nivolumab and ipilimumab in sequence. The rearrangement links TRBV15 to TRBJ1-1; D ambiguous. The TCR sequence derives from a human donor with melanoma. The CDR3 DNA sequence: TGTGCCACCAGGTTAACAGTCGAGAACACTGAAGCTTTCTTT. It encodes CATRLTVENTEAFF.